This T cell receptor (beta chain) was documented in a study of PD-1 blockade in classical Hodgkin lymphoma. Study in general: Patients were infused with nivolumab 3 mg/kg every 2 weeks. Study conclusions and caveats: Individuals who commenced nivolumab within less than 1 year of ASCT were excluded. Whoever responded completely had baseline diversity much like that seen in newly diagnosed patients. Only CD4+ TCR diversity, not CD8+, had risen significantly by C4D1.

TCRdb's copy holds only in-frame clones and misses some; the assay was immunoSEQ multiplex PCR. The table has around 99,000 clones, 75% to 85% seen once. The table lists this clone with a count of one. Antigen unknown. Every patient was affected by relapse after autologous stem cell transplantation, while exposure to brentuximab vedotin was not uniform. The germline V gene encodes CDR1 SGHDT and CDR2 YYEEEE. Trimming pared 5 bases from V and 8 bases from J, leaving 17 bases between. CDR3 length: 14 amino acids. The sample was peripheral blood mononuclear cells (PBMCs), taken before the second cycle of nivolumab. The chain recombines TRBV5-6 with TRBJ2-4; either TRBD1 or TRBD2 may supply D (6 bases each). This sequence originates from a human donor with classical Hodgkin lymphoma. CDR3 residues: CASRPQGRPHIQYF. The CDR3 DNA reads as TGTGCCAGCAGACCCCAGGGGAGGCCACACATTCAGTACTTC.